These 10 T cell receptor beta chains were all obtained from the same sample, sequenced in a study of blood T cell repertoires in COVID-19. Using immunoSEQ multiplex PCR, the repertoire was profiled, and TCRdb retains in-frame clones only, with some absent. The sample includes about 180,000 clones, about 85% of them seen just once. What was sequenced was peripheral blood. The receptors here all came from a person aged 65-85 years with COVID-19, enrolled during active disease.

The genes are TRBV3-1 (or the pseudogene TRBV3-2) and TRBJ2-3, with 9 bases that match TRBD2. The V segment lost 2 bases and the J segment 3 bases; nucleotides outside the gene matches: 0. Germline lookup yields CDR1 LGHDT and CDR2 YNNKEL (reference sequence). This CDR3 contains 14 residues. In DNA form, the CDR3 reads TGTGCCAGCAGCCAACTAGCGGGGACAGATACGCAGTATTTT. The encoded protein is CASSQLAGTDTQYF.

The chain is built from TRBV18 and TRBJ2-1; D is perhaps TRBD1 (5 bases). This CDR3 has 14 residues. Germline values: CDR1 KGHSH, CDR2 LQKENI. The V end was cut by 4 bases, the J end by 10 bases, with 17 bases between. As DNA, the CDR3 is TGTGCCAGCTCACAAGTAGACCAGGGAAGGGAGCAGTTCTTC. Translated, it gives CASSQVDQGREQFF.

The rearrangement joins TRBV18 to TRBJ2-2; 11 bases line up with TRBD2. CDR1 is KGHSH and CDR2 is LQKENI in the germline V gene. The CDR3 has 17 residues. V lost 2 bases to trimming and J lost 4 bases; unmatched junction nucleotides: 6. CDR3 DNA sequence: TGTGCCAGCTCACCATGGAGACTAGCGGGGCCCACCGGGGAGCTGTTTTTT. Protein sequence: CASSPWRLAGPTGELFF.

This chain's CDR3 is CASSFPGLNTEAFF. In nucleotides, the CDR3 is TGCGCCAGCAGCTTCCCGGGTTTGAACACTGAAGCTTTCTTT. The chain links TRBV5-1 to TRBJ1-1, with D unresolved. This CDR3 has 14 residues. The germline V and J ends were trimmed by 2 bases and 0 bases, with 8 bases remaining between them. Germline V gene data show CDR1 as SGHRS and CDR2 as YFSETQ. The whole variable domain, remainder taken from reference TRBV5-1 and TRBJ1-1, is KAGVTQTPRYLIKTRGQQVTLSCSPISGHRSVSWYQQTPGQGLQFLFEYFSETQRNKGNFPGRFSGRQFSNSRSEMNVSTLELGDSALYLCASSFPGLNTEAFFGQGTRLTVV.

A few counts support this clone. The gene calls are TRBV27 and TRBJ2-2, with D possibly TRBD1 on 6 matching bases. Per the germline V gene, CDR1 is MNHEY and CDR2 is SMNVEV (reference sequence). The CDR3 consists of 16 residues. V was shortened by 3 bases and J by 6 bases, with 17 bases between the two germline ends. The CDR3 loop is CASSFFRGLGSGELFF. DNA for the CDR3: TGTGCCAGCAGTTTTTTCAGGGGCTTAGGGTCCGGGGAGCTGTTTTTT.

This clone has only one observation. V gene TRBV7-9 combines with J gene TRBJ2-4; unclear D gene. The CDR3 length is 15 residues. V dropped 4 bases and J dropped 0 bases, with 10 bases sitting between them. Germline CDR1 reads SEHNR; CDR2 reads FQNEAQ (reference sequence). The CDR3 loop is CASSSPFVAKNIQYF. The CDR3 nucleotides are TGTGCCAGCAGCTCCCCGTTTGTAGCCAAAAACATTCAGTACTTC. The full variable domain, with the rest looked up from reference TRBV7-9 and TRBJ2-4, is DTGVSQNPRHKITKRGQNVTFRCDPISEHNRLYWYRQTLGQGPEFLTYFQNEAQLEKSRLLSDRFSAERPKGSFSTLEIQRTEQGDSAMYLCASSSPFVAKNIQYFGAGTRLSVL.

The chain combines TRBV6-6 with TRBJ1-4; possible D gene TRBD1, 6 bases. The V end was cut by 4 bases, the J end by 6 bases, with 12 bases between. Looked up from germline, CDR1 is MNHNY and CDR2 is SVGAGI (reference sequence). The CDR3 spans 14 residues. In DNA form, the CDR3 reads TGTGCCAGCAGTTCCGCAGGGGCACATGAAAAACTGTTTTTT. Translating gives CASSSAGAHEKLFF.

The V gene is TRBV19, the J gene TRBJ2-1; the D gene is possibly TRBD2 (6 bases). The V end lost 5 bases, the J end lost 6 bases, and 11 bases lay between the germline ends. Germline V gene data show CDR1 as LNHDA and CDR2 as SQIVND (reference sequence). There are 13 residues in the CDR3. CDR3 sequence (DNA): TGTGCCAGTAGTCCGGCCGGGGGCAATGAGCAGTTCTTC. Translated: CASSPAGGNEQFF.

V is TRBV7-3 and J is TRBJ2-1, with 9 bases fitting TRBD2. V trimming: 2 bases; J trimming: 5 bases; junction bases outside the gene matches: 10. This CDR3 spans 17 amino acids. The germline CDR1 and CDR2 sequences are SGHTA and FQGTGA. CDR3 sequence: CASSLPGSGGRHNEQFF. In DNA form, the CDR3 reads TGTGCCAGCAGCTTACCGGGGAGCGGGGGGCGGCACAATGAGCAGTTCTTC.

The genes are TRBV3-1 (or the pseudogene TRBV3-2) and TRBJ1-1; possible D gene TRBD1, 6 bases. CDR1 and CDR2 from the germline V gene are LGHDT and YNNKEL (reference sequence). This CDR3 region has 15 residues. Trimming pared 6 bases from V and 4 bases from J, leaving 18 bases between. Here the CDR3 DNA reads TGTGCCAGCAGTCAGACAGGTCAGGGAACCACTGAAGCTTTCTTT. Its translation: CASSQTGQGTTEAFF.